This T cell receptor beta chain was recovered during a study of cytomegalovirus exposure and HLA in healthy donors. Primers: 60 Vbeta forward and 13 Jbeta reverse. Data came from immunoSEQ multiplex PCR; TCRdb stores just in-frame clones and leaves some out. The sample contains almost 200,000 clones, around 76% of which appear only once. V dropped 8 bases and J dropped 5; count of bases not matched to a gene: 6. The CDR3 has 13 residues. Germline-derived CDR1 and CDR2 are SEHNR and FQNEAQ (reference sequence). The TCR originated in a man aged 25-40 years in good health and CMV-seronegative. Material for sequencing was PBMCs. J is TRBJ2-4 and V is TRBV7-9; 7 bases map to TRBD2. Here the CDR3 DNA reads TGTGCCAGCCGGACGGGAGGCGAAAACATTCAGTACTTC. Residues: CASRTGGENIQYF.